The 23 T cell receptor beta chains below come from one sample, sequenced in a study of response to subunit inactivated influenza vaccine. TCRdb re-called the RT-PCR reads through MiXCR, storing one row per CDR3 protein. Of about 240,000 distinct CDR3 sequences listed, 9% to 15% are singletons. Material: non-naive T cells sorted from PBMCs, obtained 14 to 15 days before vaccination. These receptor sequences come from a man aged 50-60 years who received an inactivated influenza vaccine.

The rearrangement joins TRBV5-1 to TRBJ2-1, with TRBD2 as a possible D gene (7 bases). Germline V lookup: CDR1 SGHRS, CDR2 YFSETQ. Trimming removed 5 bases from V and 10 bases from J, with 28 bases in between. The CDR3 contains 17 residues. CDR3 loop: CASRQNLAGNRRGEQFF. In nucleotides, the CDR3 is TGCGCCAGCAGACAGAACTTAGCGGGCAACAGGAGGGGGGAGCAGTTCTTC.

This clonotype has only a few counts. The chain has TRBV7-2 and TRBJ1-1; TRBD1 agrees at 8 bases. This CDR3 region has 14 residues. Looked up from germline, CDR1 is SGHTA and CDR2 is FQGNSA. With V trimmed by 4 bases and J by 7 bases, 8 bases remained unmatched. CDR3 nucleotides: TGTGCCAGCAGCTCTATGCAGGGGGCCTTTGAAGCTTTCTTT. This gives the protein CASSSMQGAFEAFF.

The chain is built from TRBV5-6 and TRBJ1-1; unclear D gene. This CDR3 region has 14 residues. Germline assignment: CDR1 SGHDT and CDR2 YYEEEE. The V and J ends lost 2 bases and 0 bases respectively, with 8 bases between them. CDR3 nucleotide sequence: TGTGCCAGCAGCTTTTTGGGCATGAACACTGAAGCTTTCTTT. Its protein is CASSFLGMNTEAFF.

V gene TRBV18 combines with J gene TRBJ2-2; D unresolved. V lost 0 bases and J 4 bases, leaving 3 bases between the germline ends. Germline V lookup: CDR1 KGHSH, CDR2 LQKENI. The CDR3 has 13 residues. CDR3 amino acids: CASSPPSTGELFF. The DNA of the CDR3 is TGTGCCAGCTCACCACCGTCCACCGGGGAGCTGTTTTTT.

The sample holds many counts of this clonotype. The J gene is TRBJ2-3, the V gene TRBV12-3 or TRBV12-4, with TRBD1 matching 8 bases. Germline trimming cut 6 bases from V and 4 bases from J; bases unmatched to any gene: 9. The CDR3 covers 15 residues. This chain's CDR3 is CASRQGQAQSDTQYF. The CDR3 DNA is TGTGCCAGCAGACAGGGACAGGCACAATCAGATACGCAGTATTTT.

In its sample, this clonotype was seen a few times. The V call is TRBV15, the J call TRBJ2-6; 7 bases are a match to TRBD2. CDR3 length equals 15 residues. V was pared by 9 bases and J by 1 base, with 6 bases of the junction left unmatched. Germline CDR1 and CDR2: LNHNV and YYDKDF (reference sequence). In DNA, the CDR3 is TGTGCCACAACCCCGGGGGGATCTGGGGCCAACGTCCTGACTTTC. This codes for CATTPGGSGANVLTF.

This clonotype was found many times. The rearrangement links TRBV7-2 to TRBJ2-3; 7 bases agree with TRBD2. Per the germline V gene, CDR1 is SGHTA and CDR2 is FQGNSA. The CDR3 covers 15 residues. V was pared by 6 bases and J by 6 bases, with 12 bases of the junction left unmatched. In DNA form, the CDR3 reads TGTGCCAGCAGGCTCCTAGCGGAGGGTACGGATACGCAGTATTTT. This encodes CASRLLAEGTDTQYF.

The V and J genes are TRBV7-2 and TRBJ2-1; 16 positions agree with TRBD2. From germline, CDR1 is SGHTA and CDR2 FQGNSA. V shed 5 bases, J shed 8 bases, and the junction held 6 bases outside the gene matches. This CDR3 spans 16 amino acids. The CDR3: CASSPGLAGGGDEQFF. CDR3 nucleotide sequence: TGTGCCAGCAGCCCGGGACTAGCGGGAGGGGGGGATGAGCAGTTCTTC.

The chain recombines TRBV20-1 with TRBJ2-7, with 7 bases identical to TRBD2. Germline-derived CDR1 and CDR2 are DFQATT and SNEGSKA (reference sequence). The CDR3 has 14 residues. V shed 3 bases, J shed 0 bases, and the junction held 5 bases outside the gene matches. Written as DNA, the CDR3 is TGCAGTGCTAGGCTAGCGGTTAGCTCCTACGAGCAGTACTTC. Translation gives CSARLAVSSYEQYF.

The chain combines TRBV9 with TRBJ2-3; 8 positions match TRBD2. Germline CDR1 is SGDLS and CDR2 is YYNGEE. V shed 4 bases and J 1 base; nucleotides not matched to a gene: 8. The CDR3 covers 16 residues. Here the CDR3 DNA reads TGTGCCAGCAGCCCTCGCCCCGGGGGGGGCACAGATACGCAGTATTTT. The encoded protein is CASSPRPGGGTDTQYF. The variable domain in full, with the rest retrieved from reference TRBV9 and TRBJ2-3, is DSGVTQTPKHLITATGQRVTLRCSPRSGDLSVYWYQQSLDQGLQFLIQYYNGEERAKGNILERFSAQQFPDLHSELNLSSLELGDSALYFCASSPRPGGGTDTQYFGPGTRLTVL.

This clonotype showed up just a few times. CDR3 region: CASSISGAANYGYTF. The CDR3 DNA reads TGTGCCAGTAGTATCTCAGGGGCAGCTAACTATGGCTACACCTTC. This chain links TRBV19 with TRBJ1-2; weak D call: TRBD1 (6 bases). Germline values: CDR1 LNHDA, CDR2 SQIVND (reference sequence). Between the trimmed V and J ends, which lost 3 bases and 0 bases, there was a span of 11 bases. The CDR3 contains 15 residues.

This clonotype occurred a few times. V is TRBV21-1 and J is TRBJ2-6; no DNA check was done on the table's D call, TRBD1. TRBV21-1 is described as a pseudogene. The CDR3 is 18 amino acids. CDR3 coding DNA: TGTGCCAGCAGCAATCACACGACAGGCTCCCTTGGGGCCAACGTCCTGACTTTC. It is translated as CASSNHTTGSLGANVLTF.

This clonotype was picked up a small number of times. V and J are TRBV7-2 and TRBJ1-3; the D is unclear. This CDR3 has 15 amino acids. Germline CDR1 and CDR2: SGHTA and FQGNSA. The germline V and J ends were trimmed by 6 bases and 0 bases, with 12 bases remaining between them. This chain's CDR3 is CASSFDGSSGNTIYF. CDR3 bases: TGTGCCAGCAGTTTCGACGGGAGCTCTGGAAACACCATATATTTT.

The chain is built from TRBV5-1 and TRBJ1-1, with D unresolved. The length of the CDR3 is 15 residues. Trimming took 4 bases from V and 3 from J, leaving 16 bases between them. Germline V gene lookup returns CDR1 SGHRS and CDR2 YFSETQ. This chain's CDR3 is CASSEPGTQDTEAFF. The CDR3, as DNA: TGCGCCAGCAGCGAACCGGGAACCCAGGACACTGAAGCTTTCTTT.

The table lists this clonotype with a few counts. The chain combines TRBV5-1 with TRBJ2-7, with 7 bases aligning to TRBD1. V was pared by 2 bases and J by 1 base, with 12 bases of the junction left unmatched. The CDR3 runs 17 residues. Germline lookup yields CDR1 SGHRS and CDR2 YFSETQ. CDR3 protein: CASSLALGTEISYEQYF. The CDR3 nucleotides read TGCGCCAGCAGCTTAGCCTTAGGGACAGAAATTTCCTACGAGCAGTACTTC.

This clonotype was counted at least ten times. This sequence joins TRBV5-5 and TRBJ1-6, with TRBD1 identical over 8 bases. Looked up from germline, CDR1 is SGHKS and CDR2 is YYEKEE (reference sequence). V lost 2 bases to trimming and J lost 9 bases; unmatched junction nucleotides: 7. The CDR3 is 15 amino acids. CDR3 sequence reads: CASSFSGTGGSPLHF. CDR3 nucleotides: TGTGCCAGCAGCTTCTCCGGGACAGGAGGTTCACCCCTCCACTTT.

This clonotype was counted many times. CDR3 loop: CASSLKGSQETQYF. For the CDR3, the DNA is TGCGCCAGCAGCTTGAAGGGATCGCAAGAGACCCAGTACTTC. This sequence joins TRBV5-1 and TRBJ2-5; D uncertain. Germline assignment: CDR1 SGHRS and CDR2 YFSETQ. V gave up 1 base and J gave up 2 bases, with 9 bases separating them. The CDR3 loop spans 14 amino acids.

V usage is TRBV20-1 and J usage is TRBJ2-4; 8 bases fit TRBD2. Germline V gene lookup returns CDR1 DFQATT and CDR2 SNEGSKA (reference sequence). CDR3 length equals 16 residues. V lost 0 bases and J lost 3; bases outside the gene matches: 7. CDR3 in amino acids: CSAREAGGWGKNIQYF. The DNA for the CDR3 is TGCAGTGCTAGAGAGGCGGGAGGATGGGGCAAAAACATTCAGTACTTC.

This clonotype occurred a few times. The chain recombines TRBV4-2 with TRBJ1-5; 10 bases are shared with TRBD1. The trim removed 1 base at V and 6 bases at J, leaving 6 bases unmatched. CDR3 size: 16 residues. The germline V gene has CDR1 LGHNA and CDR2 YNFKEQ. CDR3 in DNA: TGTGCCAGCAGCCAAGCGGGGGGACAGGGGTTTCAGCCCCAGCATTTT. Translating gives CASSQAGGQGFQPQHF.

The chain couples TRBV2 to TRBJ2-1; possible D gene TRBD1, 6 bases. From germline, CDR1 is SNHLY and CDR2 FYNNEI. V was trimmed by 7 bases and J by 5 bases, leaving 15 bases between them. The CDR3 loop spans 14 amino acids. The CDR3 sequence: CASNLRGQHNEQFF. The DNA of the CDR3 is TGTGCCAGCAACCTTCGGGGACAACACAATGAGCAGTTCTTC.

V usage is TRBV7-9 and J usage is TRBJ2-7, with TRBD1 as a possible D gene (5 bases). V lost 8 bases, J lost 5 bases, and 19 bases lay in between. This CDR3 is built from 14 residues. Germline V CDR1 and CDR2: SEHNR, FQNEAQ (reference sequence). CDR3 nucleotide sequence: TGTGCCAGCGGAACACCTTGGGGCGGTAACGAGCAGTACTTC. Translation: CASGTPWGGNEQYF.

This chain connects TRBV3-1 to TRBJ1-1, with 8 nucleotides matching TRBD1. The CDR3 sequence is 16 residues long. J lost 4 bases, V lost 1 base, and 8 bases had no gene match. Germline V gene data show CDR1 as LGHDT and CDR2 as YNNKEL (reference sequence). The CDR3 spells CASSQGLTGGSTEAFF. DNA for the CDR3: TGTGCCAGCAGCCAAGGGCTAACAGGGGGTAGCACTGAAGCTTTCTTT.

This clonotype was observed a few times. This rearrangement joins TRBV11-2 to TRBJ1-1, with D hard to call. Germline CDR1 reads SGHAT; CDR2 reads FQNNGV. The V and J ends lost 5 bases and 2 bases respectively, with 18 bases between them. The CDR3 loop spans 16 amino acids. The DNA of the CDR3 is TGTGCCAGCAGCCCCCTGGGGTTTACAAGCAACACTGAAGCTTTCTTT. It codes for CASSPLGFTSNTEAFF.